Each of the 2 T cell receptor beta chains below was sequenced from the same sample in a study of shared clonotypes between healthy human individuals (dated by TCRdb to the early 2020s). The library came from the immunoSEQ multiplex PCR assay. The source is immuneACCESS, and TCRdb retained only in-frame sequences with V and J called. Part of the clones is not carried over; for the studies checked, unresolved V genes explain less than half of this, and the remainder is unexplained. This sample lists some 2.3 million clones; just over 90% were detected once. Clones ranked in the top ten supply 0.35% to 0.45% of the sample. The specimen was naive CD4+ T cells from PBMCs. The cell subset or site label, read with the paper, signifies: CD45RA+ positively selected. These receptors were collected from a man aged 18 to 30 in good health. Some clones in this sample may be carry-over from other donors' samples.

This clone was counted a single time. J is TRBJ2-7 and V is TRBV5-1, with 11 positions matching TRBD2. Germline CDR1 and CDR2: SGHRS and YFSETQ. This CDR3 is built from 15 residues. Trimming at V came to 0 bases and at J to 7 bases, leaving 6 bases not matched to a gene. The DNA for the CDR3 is TGCGCCAGCAGCTTGGAGTCGGCTAGCGGGAGGGAGCAGTACTTC. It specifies CASSLESASGREQYF.

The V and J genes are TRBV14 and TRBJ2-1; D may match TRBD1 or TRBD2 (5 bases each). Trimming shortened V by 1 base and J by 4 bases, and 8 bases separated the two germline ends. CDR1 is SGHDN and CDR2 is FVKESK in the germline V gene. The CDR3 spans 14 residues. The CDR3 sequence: CASSQGGKYNEQFF. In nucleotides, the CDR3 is TGTGCCAGCAGCCAAGGGGGGAAGTACAATGAGCAGTTCTTC.